Following are 30 T cell receptor beta chains from one sample sequenced in a study of response to subunit inactivated influenza vaccine. One entry per CDR3 protein, called by TCRdb with MiXCR from the RT-PCR reads. Of around 530,000 distinct CDR3 sequences in the sample, 15% to 20% were seen once. Sequencing was performed on CD4+ T cells sorted from PBMCs, taken around 2 years after vaccination. All receptors derive from a man between 45 and 75 years old who received an inactivated influenza vaccine.

This clonotype was observed at least ten times. This chain links TRBV20-1 with TRBJ2-5, with 7 nucleotides matching TRBD2. Germline V CDR1 and CDR2: DFQATT, SNEGSKA (reference sequence). This CDR3 region has 11 residues. V lost 5 bases and J lost 5; bases outside the gene matches: 2. The CDR3 reads CSAEGGETQYF. The CDR3 DNA reads as TGCAGTGCTGAGGGAGGGGAGACCCAGTACTTC.

This clonotype came up many times. V usage is TRBV20-1 and J usage is TRBJ1-6; no clear D gene. Trimming cost V 0 bases and J 2 bases, with 11 bases left between them. The germline V gene has CDR1 DFQATT and CDR2 SNEGSKA (reference sequence). The CDR3 spans 16 residues. CDR3 in DNA: TGCAGTGCTAGAGATCGGCAGTCGGCCTATAATTCACCCCTCCACTTT. Amino acid sequence: CSARDRQSAYNSPLHF.

This clonotype came up a few times. J is TRBJ1-4 and V is TRBV5-1; D call uncertain. Germline V gene sequence: CDR1 SGHRS, CDR2 YFSETQ. Trimming shortened V by 0 bases and J by 7 bases, and 10 bases separated the two germline ends. The CDR3 totals 14 residues. In nucleotides, the CDR3 is TGCGCCAGCAGCTTGGGTAGGGAAAGTGAAAAACTGTTTTTT. It yields the protein CASSLGRESEKLFF.

The DNA of the CDR3 is TGCGCCAGCAGTGATAGTGGGGAGGTTACGCAGTATTTT. Translating gives CASSDSGEVTQYF. This chain connects TRBV10-1 to TRBJ2-3, with a weak D call TRBD2 (6 bases). CDR1 is WNHNN and CDR2 is SYGVQD in the germline V gene (reference sequence). The V and J ends lost 3 bases and 8 bases respectively, with 12 bases between them. The CDR3 totals 13 residues.

This clonotype was recorded a few times. V gene TRBV20-1 combines with J gene TRBJ1-1; D is ambiguous. CDR3 length equals 12 residues. Trimming took off 6 bases at V and 1 base at J, with 9 bases between the two ends. Germline CDR1 is DFQATT and CDR2 is SNEGSKA (reference sequence). Here the CDR3 reads CSALLRNTEAFF. DNA for the CDR3: TGCAGTGCCCTTTTAAGGAACACTGAAGCTTTCTTT.

This clonotype was counted only a few times. The rearrangement uses TRBV6-1 and TRBJ1-5; 10 bases line up with TRBD1. The CDR3 is 18 residues long. The germline V gene has CDR1 MNHNS and CDR2 SASEGT. Trimming removed 5 bases from V and 0 bases from J; junction bases left unmatched: 10. The CDR3 loop is CASSPGQGLTYSNQPQHF. The CDR3 DNA reads as TGTGCCAGCAGTCCGGGACAGGGGCTGACCTATAGCAATCAGCCCCAGCATTTT.

This sequence joins TRBV14 and TRBJ1-1; the match to TRBD1 covers 8 bases. J gave up 7 bases and V 3 bases, and 4 bases lay outside the gene matches. Germline assignment: CDR1 SGHDN and CDR2 FVKESK. The length of the CDR3 is 13 residues. CDR3 DNA sequence: TGTGCCAGCAGCCAGACAGGGGTAGGTGAAGCTTTCTTT. As protein: CASSQTGVGEAFF.

The chain carries TRBV30 and TRBJ2-5; no definite D call. V was trimmed by 3 bases and J by 0 bases, leaving 5 bases between them. Germline V gene data show CDR1 as GTSNPN and CDR2 as SVGIG (reference sequence). The CDR3 is made up of 12 amino acids. CDR3 DNA sequence: TGTGCCTGGAGGCAGAACCAAGAGACCCAGTACTTC. Its translation is CAWRQNQETQYF.

J is TRBJ2-1 and V is TRBV5-5; D might be TRBD1 or TRBD2, each matching 5 bases. V was cut by 4 bases and J by 7 bases, with 18 bases left in between. There are 15 residues in the CDR3. Germline V gives CDR1 SGHKS, CDR2 YYEKEE (reference sequence). The CDR3 here is CASSTANRGENEQFF. CDR3 nucleotides: TGTGCCAGCAGCACCGCCAACCGGGGCGAAAATGAGCAGTTCTTC.

The CDR3 DNA reads as TGCGCCAGCAGCCAAGAGGTTAGAGGGGATGAGCAGTTCTTC. Translation: CASSQEVRGDEQFF. The chain carries TRBV4-3 and TRBJ2-1; D may correspond to TRBD1 or TRBD2 (5 bases each). V was cut by 0 bases and J by 8 bases, with 11 bases left in between. Germline V gene sequence: CDR1 LGHNA, CDR2 YSLEER. This CDR3 is built from 14 residues.

This clonotype was counted only a few times. The V call is TRBV4-2, the J call TRBJ2-5; 9 nucleotides line up with TRBD1. This CDR3 contains 16 residues. V was pared by 0 bases and J by 2 bases, with 4 bases of the junction left unmatched. The germline V gene has CDR1 LGHNA and CDR2 YNFKEQ. For the CDR3, the DNA is TGTGCCAGCAGCCAAGACCGGGACAGGGTGCAAGAGACCCAGTACTTC. Translated: CASSQDRDRVQETQYF.

The J gene is TRBJ1-1, the V gene TRBV7-3; 11 bases agree with TRBD1. CDR1 and CDR2 (germline): SGHTA, FQGTGA. The CDR3 length is 13 residues. V lost 1 base and J lost 11; bases outside the gene matches: 3. The CDR3 loop is CASSLRGQGDAFF. CDR3 nucleotides: TGTGCCAGCAGCTTAAGGGGACAGGGGGATGCTTTCTTT.

This chain connects TRBV15 to TRBJ2-4; 7 bases match TRBD2. Germline values: CDR1 LNHNV, CDR2 YYDKDF (reference sequence). J lost 0 bases, V lost 0 bases, and 5 bases had no gene match. The CDR3 has 17 amino acids. DNA for the CDR3: TGTGCCACCAGCAGAGATCGGGGGACTATAGCCAAAAACATTCAGTACTTC. Amino acid sequence: CATSRDRGTIAKNIQYF.

Only a few counts were recorded for this clonotype. A read error may be the cause here, since a much bigger clone is one base away. The gene calls are TRBV5-1 and TRBJ2-1; TRBD2 is a possible D gene (5 bases). This CDR3 has 14 amino acids. V was cut by 0 bases and J by 12 bases, with 16 bases left in between. From germline, CDR1 is SGHRS and CDR2 YFSETQ. The DNA for the CDR3 is TGCGCCAGCAGCTTGGGGGGAGAGATGTACGTGCAGTTCTTC. This codes for CASSLGGEMYVQFF.

A remark on this clonotype: One junction end disagrees with the germline gene, perhaps due to a read error. This sequence joins TRBV12-3 or TRBV12-4 and TRBJ2-1, with a weak D call TRBD2 (6 bases). The CDR3 runs 15 residues. CDR3 in DNA: TGTGCCAGCAGGTTAGCGGCCTTACCCTACAATGAGCAGTTCTTC. This sequence encodes CASRLAALPYNEQFF.

The chain recombines TRBV29-1 with TRBJ2-5, with TRBD1 matching 9 bases. The germline V gene encodes CDR1 SQVTM and CDR2 ANQGSEA. The CDR3 consists of 14 residues. Trimming cost V 4 bases and J 5 bases; bases outside gene matches: 8. The DNA of the CDR3 is TGCAGCGTTGGGGATGACAGGGGGAGGGAGACCCAGTACTTC. Translation gives CSVGDDRGRETQYF.

The chain combines TRBV2 with TRBJ2-7; D call uncertain. Germline V lookup: CDR1 SNHLY, CDR2 FYNNEI. The CDR3 runs to 12 residues. With 4 bases removed from V and 3 bases from J, the gap between germline ends came to 7 bases. The CDR3 region has the DNA TGTGCCAGCAGTGGGATAGGCTACGAGCAGTACTTC. This codes for CASSGIGYEQYF.

This clonotype was observed a few times. The chain joins TRBV29-1 to TRBJ1-2; the match to TRBD1 covers 7 bases. Losses at the gene ends were 5 bases for V and 7 bases for J; bases not matched to a gene: 1. The CDR3 is 10 amino acids. Per the germline V gene, CDR1 is SQVTM and CDR2 is ANQGSEA. The CDR3 coding sequence is TGCAGCGTTCAGGGGGGTGGCTACACCTTC. This encodes CSVQGGGYTF.

The CDR3 is CSVGRGTGELFF. The DNA of the CDR3 is TGCAGCGTTGGACGGGGGACCGGGGAGCTGTTTTTT. This sequence joins TRBV29-1 and TRBJ2-2; TRBD2 might be the D (6 bases). The V gene lost 4 bases and the J gene lost 5 bases, with 8 bases spanning the gap. In germline, CDR1 is SQVTM, CDR2 ANQGSEA. The CDR3 is made up of 12 amino acids.

This clonotype was observed a few times. This chain uses TRBV10-3 with TRBJ2-7; no firm D call. The CDR3 length is 11 residues. The germline V gene has CDR1 ENHRY and CDR2 SYGVKD. Trimming took 3 bases from V and 7 from J, leaving 7 bases between them. The CDR3 sequence: CAISDVVEQYF. The DNA of the CDR3 is TGTGCCATCAGTGATGTTGTTGAGCAGTACTTC.

The V call is TRBV5-1, the J call TRBJ2-1; 12 nucleotides agree with TRBD2. The length of the CDR3 is 16 residues. V lost 2 bases to trimming and J lost 5 bases; unmatched junction nucleotides: 5. Per the germline V gene, CDR1 is SGHRS and CDR2 is YFSETQ. The CDR3 here is CASSFTSGGPNNEQFF. For the CDR3, the DNA is TGCGCCAGCAGCTTCACTAGCGGGGGGCCCAACAATGAGCAGTTCTTC.

The chain recombines TRBV3-1 with TRBJ1-1; perhaps TRBD1 as D (6 bases). The germline V gene encodes CDR1 LGHDT and CDR2 YNNKEL (reference sequence). CDR3 length equals 12 residues. V was shortened by 3 bases and J by 7 bases, with 9 bases between the two germline ends. CDR3 in amino acids: CASSQSGVEAFF. DNA for the CDR3: TGTGCCAGCAGCCAGTCAGGGGTTGAAGCTTTCTTT.

This clonotype was found a few times. This sequence joins TRBV10-3 and TRBJ1-5; a weak D match, TRBD1 (5 bases). Germline CDR1 ENHRY, CDR2 SYGVKD. The CDR3 runs 15 residues. Trimming stripped 10 bases from V and 7 bases from J, with 23 bases between. The CDR3 reads CATEDGGNRFQPQHF. CDR3 nucleotide sequence: TGTGCCACCGAAGATGGGGGGAATCGATTCCAGCCCCAGCATTTT.

This clonotype was seen a few times. The DNA of the CDR3 is TGCAGTGCCCCTTCCGGACTAGCGGGGGAAAGCACCTACGAGCAGTACTTC. Its protein is CSAPSGLAGESTYEQYF. The chain recombines TRBV20-1 with TRBJ2-7; TRBD2 agrees at 13 bases. Germline CDR1 and CDR2: DFQATT and SNEGSKA (reference sequence). Trimming cost V 6 bases and J 2 bases; bases outside gene matches: 13. The CDR3 is made up of 17 amino acids.

This clonotype was recorded a few times. The V call is TRBV2, the J call TRBJ2-5, with D perhaps matching TRBD2 (6 bases). The CDR3 totals 14 residues. V was trimmed by 6 bases and J by 7 bases, leaving 18 bases between them. CDR1 and CDR2 (germline): SNHLY, FYNNEI. The DNA of the CDR3 is TGTGCCAGCAGCCCCGGGACTGGGGTCGGGACCCAGTACTTC. Translated, it gives CASSPGTGVGTQYF. Based on the CDR3 plus reference TRBV2 and TRBJ2-5, the full variable domain is EPEVTQTPSHQVTQMGQEVILRCVPISNHLYFYWYRQILGQKVEFLVSFYNNEISEKSEIFDDQFSVERPDGSNFTLKIRSTKLEDSAMYFCASSPGTGVGTQYFGPGTRLLVL.

This clonotype has just a few counts. The chain couples TRBV24-1 to TRBJ2-3, with 13 positions matching TRBD2. Germline CDR1 and CDR2: KGHDR and SFDVKD. The CDR3 spans 16 residues. J gave up 2 bases and V 7 bases, and 5 bases lay outside the gene matches. The CDR3 DNA reads as TGTGCCACCAGCAGGACTAGCGGGGGAGTCACAGATACGCAGTATTTT. Its translation: CATSRTSGGVTDTQYF.

V is TRBV5-1 and J is TRBJ2-7, with 12 bases fitting TRBD2. CDR3 length: 16 residues. Germline loops: CDR1 SGHRS, CDR2 YFSETQ. J gave up 4 bases and V 0 bases, and 5 bases lay outside the gene matches. The DNA of the CDR3 is TGCGCCAGCAGCTTGGGGGCTAGCGGGAGGGCGTACGAGCAGTACTTC. Amino acids: CASSLGASGRAYEQYF. The full variable domain, completed using reference TRBV5-1 and TRBJ2-7, is KAGVTQTPRYLIKTRGQQVTLSCSPISGHRSVSWYQQTPGQGLQFLFEYFSETQRNKGNFPGRFSGRQFSNSRSEMNVSTLELGDSALYLCASSLGASGRAYEQYFGPGTRLTVT.

This clonotype came up a few times. The rearrangement uses TRBV28 and TRBJ2-5, with TRBD2 matching over 9 bases. CDR3 size: 13 residues. CDR1 and CDR2 from the germline V gene are MDHEN and SYDVKM. Trimming at V came to 3 bases and at J to 7 bases, leaving 3 bases not matched to a gene. CDR3 in amino acids: CASSLRSGGTQYF. CDR3 bases: TGTGCCAGCAGTTTGCGTAGCGGGGGGACCCAGTACTTC. Together with reference TRBV28 and TRBJ2-5, the CDR3 gives the full variable domain: DVKVTQSSRYLVKRTGEKVFLECVQDMDHENMFWYRQDPGLGLRLIYFSYDVKMKEKGDIPEGYSVSREKKERFSLILESASTNQTSMYLCASSLRSGGTQYFGPGTRLLVL.

CDR3 sequence: CASSPDRVRLAGSTDTQYF. CDR3 bases: TGTGCCAGCAGCCCCGACAGGGTGCGACTAGCGGGAAGCACAGATACGCAGTATTTT. The V call is TRBV4-2, the J call TRBJ2-3, with 11 bases lining up with TRBD2. The CDR3 extends over 19 amino acids. The germline gives CDR1 LGHNA, CDR2 YNFKEQ. The V gene end was trimmed by 4 bases and the J gene end by 0 bases; junction bases not matched to a gene: 12.

This rearrangement joins TRBV10-3 to TRBJ2-5; 9 positions agree with TRBD1. Germline V CDR1 and CDR2: ENHRY, SYGVKD. This CDR3 has 15 residues. The V and J ends lost 3 bases and 5 bases, in that order; junction bases with no gene match: 7. In DNA, the CDR3 is TGTGCCATCAGTGATCTGGACAGGGGATCGGAGACCCAGTACTTC. Translation: CAISDLDRGSETQYF.